This TCR beta chain was recovered during a study of T-cell memory formation after mild COVID-19. Constant-segment-primed 5'RACE gave TCR alpha and TCR beta cDNA libraries with sample barcodes and UMIs. TCRdb re-called the 5' RACE reads with MiXCR, one entry per CDR3 protein. Altogether around 100,000 distinct CDR3 sequences are present, approximately 22% being singletons, with the ten largest covering roughly two fifths. Comments on this clonotype: What it recognizes is unknown.

Overall study results and limits: A balance of CD4 and CD8 characterized clones contracting day 15 to 85, whereas later expanders leaned CD4+. Pre-infection memory held some responding clones, suggesting pre-existing cross-reactive T cells responded.

The V and J ends lost 5 bases and 8 bases respectively, with 10 bases between them. The CDR3 has 12 amino acids. Germline V gives CDR1 SGHAT, CDR2 FQNNGV. The sequence was obtained from a man aged 18 to 35 who had mild COVID-19 (a few samples of this study predate the infection). Cell type and time point are not known. Specimen: PBMCs or a T cell subset sorted from them (not recorded which). This rearrangement joins TRBV11-2 to TRBJ2-4, with no clear D. The CDR3 DNA reads TGTGCCAGCAGCGGCCAGGTACACATTCAGTACTTC. Protein product: CASSGQVHIQYF.